Shown below are 24 T cell receptor beta chains from a single sample sequenced in a study of beta chain features in type 1 diabetes. All of the isolated RNA was reverse transcribed, so expressed TCRB transcripts were sequenced. The table came from immunoSEQ multiplex PCR; TCRdb's copy has only in-frame clones and leaves some out. The repertoire consists of 350,000 or so clones, with 20% occurring once and the leading ten covering approximately 0.041%. Sequencing used naive CD4+ T cells from blood. Receptor source: a young woman in good health.

This clone was counted only a few times. The V and J genes are TRBV30 and TRBJ2-5; a possible D gene is TRBD1 (6 bases). The CDR3 spans 13 residues. Germline V CDR1 and CDR2: GTSNPN, SVGIG (reference sequence). Trimming shortened V by 0 bases and J by 5 bases, and 10 bases separated the two germline ends. Here the CDR3 DNA reads TGTGCCTGGAGTGTTAAGGGGGTCGAGACCCAGTACTTC. This encodes CAWSVKGVETQYF.

The table lists this clone with a few counts. The chain combines TRBV23-1 with TRBJ2-2; weak D call: TRBD1 (6 bases). TRBV23-1 is assigned to the ORF class and has an uncertain function. The CDR3 length is 13 residues. With 8 bases removed from V and 4 bases from J, the gap between germline ends came to 11 bases. The chain's CDR3 is CASGTLSTGELFF. CDR3 coding DNA: TGCGCCAGCGGGACACTTAGCACCGGGGAGCTGTTTTTT.

This clone turned up a few times. The J gene is TRBJ2-3, the V gene TRBV9; 8 bases align to TRBD2. Germline V gene data show CDR1 as SGDLS and CDR2 as YYNGEE. V was clipped by 4 bases and J by 2 bases; unmatched bases: 3. This CDR3 comprises 14 residues. The CDR3 sequence is CASSLREATDTQYF. The DNA of the CDR3 is TGTGCCAGCAGCCTGCGGGAGGCCACAGATACGCAGTATTTT.

J is TRBJ2-1 and V is TRBV27, with D possibly matching TRBD2 (6 bases). This CDR3 is 15 amino acids long. V lost 5 bases to trimming and J lost 8 bases, with 19 bases between them. The germline CDR1 and CDR2 sequences are MNHEY and SMNVEV (reference sequence). The CDR3 here is CASSTPWGGRDEQFF. The CDR3 DNA reads as TGTGCCAGCAGTACGCCGTGGGGAGGTAGAGATGAGCAGTTCTTC.

This clone was seen only a few times. V is TRBV29-1 and J is TRBJ1-1, with TRBD1 matching 7 bases. The trim removed 3 bases at V and 5 bases at J, leaving 6 bases unmatched. Germline loops: CDR1 SQVTM, CDR2 ANQGSEA. This CDR3 region has 13 residues. The CDR3 protein is CSVEGQSKTEAFF. The DNA for the CDR3 is TGCAGCGTTGAGGGACAGTCGAAAACTGAAGCTTTCTTT.

In this sample, this clone turned up a few times. The chain couples TRBV27 to TRBJ1-2; the D gene is possibly TRBD1 (6 bases). The CDR3 has 14 residues. CDR1 and CDR2 from the germline V gene are MNHEY and SMNVEV (reference sequence). Trimming removed 6 bases from V and 8 bases from J, with 19 bases in between. In DNA form, the CDR3 reads TGTGCCAGCAGCTTGACAGGACAAGGAAGCGGCTACACCTTC. This encodes CASSLTGQGSGYTF.

The rearrangement links TRBV4-3 to TRBJ1-1; TRBD1 matches at 8 bases. V was pared by 1 base and J by 4 bases, with 5 bases of the junction left unmatched. The CDR3 consists of 15 residues. The V gene's germline CDR1 is LGHNA and CDR2 YSLEER. The CDR3 reads CASSQGTGWSTEAFF. The CDR3 coding sequence is TGCGCCAGCAGCCAAGGGACAGGGTGGAGCACTGAAGCTTTCTTT.

This clone turned up a few times. The genes are TRBV7-9 and TRBJ1-1, with TRBD1 matching 8 bases. CDR3 length: 14 residues. Per the germline V gene, CDR1 is SEHNR and CDR2 is FQNEAQ (reference sequence). J lost 5 bases, V lost 6 bases, and 8 bases had no gene match. The CDR3 protein is CASRRTGRGTEAFF. The CDR3 bases are TGTGCCAGCAGACGGACAGGGAGGGGAACTGAAGCTTTCTTT. The variable domain in full, completed from reference TRBV7-9 and TRBJ1-1, reads DTGVSQNPRHKITKRGQNVTFRCDPISEHNRLYWYRQTLGQGPEFLTYFQNEAQLEKSRLLSDRFSAERPKGSFSTLEIQRTEQGDSAMYLCASRRTGRGTEAFFGQGTRLTVV.

In its sample, this clone was seen a few times. The J gene is TRBJ2-7, the V gene TRBV11-2; 9 bases match TRBD1. The V and J ends lost 4 bases and 1 base, in that order; junction bases with no gene match: 5. The germline V gene encodes CDR1 SGHAT and CDR2 FQNNGV. CDR3 length: 15 residues. The DNA of the CDR3 is TGTGCCAGCAGCTCCTCCGGGACAGGGTCCTACGAGCAGTACTTC. Translating gives CASSSSGTGSYEQYF.

The table lists this clone with a few counts. This chain uses TRBV5-6 with TRBJ1-5; D may be TRBD1 (6 bases). Germline V lookup: CDR1 SGHDT, CDR2 YYEEEE. Trimming shortened V by 2 bases and J by 0 bases, and 6 bases separated the two germline ends. The CDR3 is 14 amino acids. CDR3 loop: CASSLQGSNQPQHF. Written as DNA, the CDR3 is TGTGCCAGCAGCTTACAGGGTAGCAATCAGCCCCAGCATTTT. Full variable domain (rest looked up from reference TRBV5-6 and TRBJ1-5): DAGVTQSPTHLIKTRGQQVTLRCSPKSGHDTVSWYQQALGQGPQFIFQYYEEEERQRGNFPDRFSGHQFPNYSSELNVNALLLGDSALYLCASSLQGSNQPQHFGDGTRLSIL.

This rearrangement joins TRBV19 to TRBJ1-5; 8 bases match TRBD1. V gave up 2 bases and J gave up 5 bases; unmatched junction bases: 8. Germline V gene lookup returns CDR1 LNHDA and CDR2 SQIVND (reference sequence). The CDR3 is 16 amino acids. CDR3 residues: CASSIIGRGRDQPQHF. CDR3 DNA: TGTGCCAGTAGTATAATCGGCAGGGGGCGAGATCAGCCCCAGCATTTT. Filled out from reference TRBV19 and TRBJ1-5, the complete variable domain reads DGGITQSPKYLFRKEGQNVTLSCEQNLNHDAMYWYRQDPGQGLRLIYYSQIVNDFQKGDIAEGYSVSREKKESFPLTVTSAQKNPTAFYLCASSIIGRGRDQPQHFGDGTRLSIL.

The J gene is TRBJ2-1, the V gene TRBV7-2; a weak D match, TRBD2 (5 bases). Trimming took off 1 base at V and 6 bases at J, with 7 bases between the two ends. There are 13 residues in the CDR3. Germline values: CDR1 SGHTA, CDR2 FQGNSA. This CDR3 reads CASSLGRVNEQFF. For the CDR3, the DNA is TGTGCCAGCAGCTTAGGGCGGGTCAATGAGCAGTTCTTC.

This chain uses TRBV5-1 with TRBJ2-3; D perhaps matches TRBD1 (7 bases). The CDR3 extends over 15 amino acids. Germline V gene sequence: CDR1 SGHRS, CDR2 YFSETQ. Trimming removed 2 bases from V and 6 bases from J, with 16 bases in between. For the CDR3, the DNA is TGCGCCAGCAGCTTAAGTGGAGGGGGCGCGGATACGCAGTATTTT. Translation gives CASSLSGGGADTQYF.

The chain combines TRBV9 with TRBJ2-5; 8 bases match TRBD2. CDR3 length: 16 amino acids. Germline CDR1 reads SGDLS; CDR2 reads YYNGEE. The J segment lost 4 bases and the V segment lost 0 bases, leaving 8 bases of the junction unmatched. The chain's CDR3 is CASSVVLAGGVETQYF. The CDR3 DNA follows: TGTGCCAGCAGCGTAGTACTTGCGGGAGGCGTAGAGACCCAGTACTTC.

This clone was counted between two and nine times. The chain joins TRBV7-6 to TRBJ2-1; TRBD2 matches 15 bases. Germline lookup yields CDR1 SGHVS and CDR2 FNYEAQ. This CDR3 has 15 amino acids. Trimming cost V 4 bases and J 6 bases; bases outside gene matches: 1. For the CDR3, the DNA is TGTGCCAGCAGCTGGACTAGCGGGGGGGCCAATGAGCAGTTCTTC. It is translated as CASSWTSGGANEQFF.

This chain connects TRBV4-1 to TRBJ1-2; D is unresolved. The V end was cut by 1 base, the J end by 3 bases, with 6 bases between. CDR1 is MGHRA, CDR2 YSYEKL, per germline. This CDR3 spans 13 amino acids. The CDR3 DNA reads as TGCGCCAGCAGCCAAGTCGGGGACTATGGCTACACCTTC. Its translation: CASSQVGDYGYTF.

The chain links TRBV6-6 to TRBJ2-7; possible D gene TRBD1, 5 bases. The CDR3 length is 13 residues. Trimming shortened V by 10 bases and J by 2 bases, and 15 bases separated the two germline ends. CDR1 and CDR2 from the germline V gene are MNHNY and SVGAGI (reference sequence). The DNA of the CDR3 is TGTGCCATTCGACAGCCTGTAACCTACGAGCAGTACTTC. It is translated as CAIRQPVTYEQYF.

Of note for this clone: The junction departs from the called germline gene at one end, perhaps through a read error. This chain joins TRBV5-1 and TRBJ2-1; TRBD2 is a possible D gene (5 bases). Germline CDR1 reads SGHRS; CDR2 reads YFSETQ. The CDR3 loop spans 16 amino acids. This chain's CDR3 is CASRLEVGSSYNEQFF. CDR3 DNA: TGCGCCAGCAGGTTGGAGGTTGGGAGCTCCTACAATGAGCAGTTCTTC.

The chain links TRBV25-1 to TRBJ2-3; TRBD2 aligns across 12 bases. The V gene end was trimmed by 5 bases and the J gene end by 5 bases; junction bases not matched to a gene: 8. The CDR3 has 16 residues. Germline CDR1 and CDR2: MGHDK and SYGVNS. The CDR3 loop is CASSLAGGPRGDTQYF. DNA for the CDR3: TGTGCCAGCAGTCTAGCGGGAGGGCCTCGGGGAGATACGCAGTATTTT.

V and J are TRBV10-3 and TRBJ2-5; TRBD2 matches 7 bases. V lost 6 bases, J lost 5 bases, and 3 bases stayed unmatched. This CDR3 has 12 residues. CDR1 and CDR2 (germline): ENHRY, SYGVKD. CDR3 amino acids: CAISREGETQYF. The CDR3 nucleotides are TGTGCCATCAGCAGGGAGGGGGAGACCCAGTACTTC.

The table lists this clone with a few counts. The J gene is TRBJ1-5, the V gene TRBV28; the match to TRBD1 covers 7 bases. Trimming at V came to 5 bases and at J to 6 bases, leaving 13 bases not matched to a gene. Germline V lookup: CDR1 MDHEN, CDR2 SYDVKM. CDR3 length: 16 residues. CDR3 protein: CASSPPWDSRGQPQHF. For the CDR3, the DNA is TGTGCCAGCAGTCCTCCTTGGGACAGTCGGGGTCAGCCCCAGCATTTT.

Remarks on this clone: Other DNA sequences in the same sample also yield this CDR3. The rearrangement uses TRBV29-1 and TRBJ2-5; 7 nucleotides line up with TRBD2. CDR3 length: 12 amino acids. CDR1 SQVTM and CDR2 ANQGSEA come from the germline V gene. After removal of 2 bases from V and 4 bases from J, the junction contained 1 base not matched to a gene. CDR3 sequence: CSVESGGETQYF. Written as DNA, the CDR3 is TGCAGCGTTGAATCGGGAGGAGAGACCCAGTACTTC.

The gene calls are TRBV11-2 and TRBJ2-7; tentative D call: TRBD1 (6 bases). The CDR3 length is 14 residues. Germline CDR1 is SGHAT and CDR2 is FQNNGV. Trimming left V 4 bases short and J 5 bases short, with 15 bases between. Here the CDR3 DNA reads TGTGCCAGCAGCTGGCTGCTTAACAGGGACGAGCAGTACTTC. Translated: CASSWLLNRDEQYF.

This clone came up once. The rearrangement joins TRBV6-1 to TRBJ2-3; weak D call: TRBD2 (5 bases). Between the trimmed V and J ends, which lost 7 bases and 10 bases, there was a span of 15 bases. There are 12 residues in the CDR3. Germline loops: CDR1 MNHNS, CDR2 SASEGT. The DNA for the CDR3 is TGTGCCAGCACAGGACTTTCGCCGGCGCAGTATTTT. This translates into CASTGLSPAQYF.